This record covers a single T cell receptor beta chain. Its antigen is not known. Sequencing targeted TCR beta in T cells from blood (CD8+ and CD4+). FACS was used to enrich TEMRA cells, whereas the CD8+ and CD4+ T cells were obtained by negative isolation. This sample was included in a study of CD8 T cells in Susac syndrome. Study-level points and caveats: The TCR sequencing and HLA analysis in the study involved a relatively small number of individuals, as the study acknowledged.

The CDR3 is made up of 13 amino acids. V was cut by 0 bases and J by 3 bases, with 8 bases left in between. In germline, CDR1 is DFQATT, CDR2 SNEGSKA (reference sequence). RNA in amounts of roughly 0.45 to 1 ug was reverse transcribed with random hexamers. Multiplex immunoSEQ PCR targeted 54 Vbeta and 13 Jbeta TCR beta segments. Each CDR3 protein is one row after TCRdb ran MiXCR on the immunoSEQ multiplex PCR reads. The profile shows about 180,000 distinct CDR3 sequences, roughly 95% of them singletons. The sample consisted of CD4+ T cells from PBMCs. The rearrangement links TRBV20-1 to TRBJ2-5; no clear D gene. The TCR originated in a human donor with multiple sclerosis. The CDR3 DNA is TGCAGTGCTAGAGATCCGGCAGAAGAGACCCAGTACTTC. Translating it yields CSARDPAEETQYF.